This entry describes one TCR beta chain. The germline CDR1 and CDR2 sequences are SEHNR and FQNEAQ (reference sequence). The CDR3 totals 15 residues. The record originates from a study of memory CD8 T cells in hepatitis C reinfection. Assay: immunoSEQ multiplex PCR; the TCRdb copy retains only in-frame clones and omits some. The data show under 50,000 clones, 88% seen once. The sample's time point: peak reinfection, 3 to 8 weeks after reinfection detection. Sorted cells were sequenced directly ex vivo without any in vitro expansion. Donors came from people who inject drugs enrolled in HEPCO, Canada. Sequencing used naive CD8+ T cells sorted from blood. This chain links TRBV7-9 with TRBJ2-5; 11 nucleotides match TRBD2. The end of the DNA is better explained by TRBJ2-7, so the J call may be wrong. The sequence was obtained from a man between 18 and 35 years old with hepatitis C virus infection. The CDR3 is CASSSLSGRAYEQYF. CDR3 nucleotide sequence: TGTGCCAGCAGTTCTCTTAGCGGGAGGGCCTACGAGCAGTACTTC.